Presented here are 24 T cell receptor beta chains from one specimen sequenced in a study of blood T cell repertoires in COVID-19. Some clones are missing from TCRdb's copy, which holds only in-frame ones; the method was immunoSEQ multiplex PCR. This repertoire shows about 310,000 clones, roughly 89% found once; its top ten account for around 0.93%. The sequencing sample was made of peripheral blood. These receptors all come from a woman aged 35 to 49 with COVID-19, enrolled during active disease.

This clone was recorded a few times. This chain joins TRBV27 and TRBJ2-2; 7 bases align to TRBD1. Per germline, CDR1 MNHEY and CDR2 SMNVEV (reference sequence). J lost 6 bases, V lost 5 bases, and 12 bases had no gene match. The CDR3 consists of 16 residues. The CDR3 DNA sequence: TGTGCCAGCAGTCCGTCACAGGGGCGAATTTCCGGGGAGCTGTTTTTT. This codes for CASSPSQGRISGELFF.

This sequence joins TRBV2 and TRBJ1-6; a weak D match, TRBD1 (5 bases). The CDR3 is made up of 14 amino acids. Looked up from germline, CDR1 is SNHLY and CDR2 is FYNNEI. V was cut by 3 bases and J by 7 bases, with 10 bases left in between. The CDR3 loop is CASSEGRGNSPLHF. The CDR3, as DNA: TGTGCCAGCAGTGAGGGACGGGGGAATTCACCCCTCCACTTT.

The V and J genes are TRBV9 and TRBJ2-2; D might be TRBD1 (5 bases). V gave up 2 bases and J gave up 1 base, with 12 bases separating them. The germline gives CDR1 SGDLS, CDR2 YYNGEE. The CDR3 length is 16 residues. CDR3 coding DNA: TGTGCCAGCAGCGTTTCGCCTCAGGGGAACACCGGGGAGCTGTTTTTT. Encoded protein: CASSVSPQGNTGELFF.

CDR3: CASSESAYRRGRETQYF. Written as DNA, the CDR3 is TGCGCCAGCAGTGAGTCGGCTTATAGGAGGGGTAGGGAGACCCAGTACTTC. The genes are TRBV10-1 and TRBJ2-5; D is possibly TRBD2 (6 bases). Germline-derived CDR1 and CDR2 are WNHNN and SYGVQD (reference sequence). The CDR3 sequence is 17 residues long. Trimming removed 0 bases from V and 5 bases from J, with 19 bases in between.

The chain employs TRBV18 and TRBJ2-2; possible D gene TRBD2, 6 bases. Germline V lookup: CDR1 KGHSH, CDR2 LQKENI. V was trimmed by 4 bases and J by 6 bases, leaving 15 bases between them. The CDR3 loop spans 15 amino acids. The CDR3 region is CASSLPGGPPGELFF. The DNA for the CDR3 is TGTGCCAGCTCACTACCAGGAGGGCCCCCCGGGGAGCTGTTTTTT.

The chain carries TRBV28 and TRBJ1-1; TRBD1 matches at 10 bases. CDR1 and CDR2 (germline): MDHEN, SYDVKM. The CDR3 sequence is 17 residues long. The junction had 13 bases not matched to a gene; V was cut back by 3 bases and J by 6 bases. CDR3 in DNA: TGTGCCAGCAGTTTGCTACTTACCGGGACAGGGGCCCCTGAAGCTTTCTTT. It translates to CASSLLLTGTGAPEAFF.

The chain joins TRBV6-2 or TRBV6-3 to TRBJ2-7, with TRBD1 as a possible D gene (6 bases). The CDR3 totals 12 residues. Germline V gene sequence: CDR1 MNHEY, CDR2 SVGEGT. Trimming took off 5 bases at V and 6 bases at J, with 11 bases between the two ends. DNA for the CDR3: TGTGCCAGCAGTAAACAGGGATTCGAGCAGTACTTC. The encoded protein is CASSKQGFEQYF.

The V and J genes are TRBV6-5 and TRBJ1-1; weak D call: TRBD1 (6 bases). This CDR3 is 15 amino acids long. The germline V gene encodes CDR1 MNHEY and CDR2 SVGAGI. V shed 6 bases and J shed 0 bases, with 14 bases lying between them. CDR3 loop: CASRPADRLNTEAFF. The CDR3 bases are TGTGCCAGCAGACCCGCGGACAGATTGAACACTGAAGCTTTCTTT.

The rearrangement uses TRBV23-1 and TRBJ1-6, with D maybe TRBD1 (6 bases). TRBV23-1 is an ORF, and what it does is uncertain. V lost 8 bases and J lost 8, with 16 bases in between. The CDR3 sequence is 14 residues long. The CDR3 DNA is TGCGCCAGCGGCGCTACAGGGCAGGATTCACCCCTCCACTTT. Translated, it gives CASGATGQDSPLHF.

This chain connects TRBV6-6 to TRBJ2-2; 9 bases are a match to TRBD1. Unmatched junction bases numbered 11, after V lost 5 bases and J lost 7 bases. Germline lookup yields CDR1 MNHNY and CDR2 SVGAGI (reference sequence). The CDR3 spans 16 residues. CDR3 sequence: CASSRSGQGYVGELFF. The CDR3 nucleotides are TGTGCCAGCAGTCGATCGGGACAGGGTTACGTCGGGGAGCTGTTTTTT.

The chain links TRBV3-1 (or the pseudogene TRBV3-2) to TRBJ1-4, with 8 bases matching TRBD1. The CDR3 is 15 residues long. V trimming: 5 bases; J trimming: 8 bases; junction bases outside the gene matches: 10. Germline V gene lookup returns CDR1 LGHDT and CDR2 YNNKEL (reference sequence). The CDR3 DNA reads as TGTGCCAGCAGCTCGCGCGGACAGGGTGGGGAAAAACTGTTTTTT. This translates into CASSSRGQGGEKLFF.

This chain uses TRBV4-1 with TRBJ2-5; D is unresolved. Germline-derived CDR1 and CDR2 are MGHRA and YSYEKL. CDR3 length: 15 amino acids. Trimming removed 1 base from V and 2 bases from J, with 11 bases in between. CDR3 coding DNA: TGCGCCAGCAGCCAAGTAACTGCGGTACAAGAGACCCAGTACTTC. Translated: CASSQVTAVQETQYF.

V gene TRBV2 combines with J gene TRBJ2-2, with 10 positions matching TRBD2. Germline V gene data show CDR1 as SNHLY and CDR2 as FYNNEI. V shed 6 bases, J shed 4 bases, and the junction held 8 bases outside the gene matches. The CDR3 length is 16 residues. CDR3 sequence reads: CASRTGLAALTGELFF. CDR3 in DNA: TGTGCCAGCAGAACCGGACTAGCGGCGCTCACCGGGGAGCTGTTTTTT.

This chain connects TRBV7-9 to TRBJ1-5; no definite D call. With 1 base removed from V and 5 bases from J, the gap between germline ends came to 6 bases. The CDR3 runs to 13 residues. Per germline, CDR1 SEHNR and CDR2 FQNEAQ (reference sequence). The CDR3 protein is CASSLGADQPQHF. The CDR3 DNA is TGTGCCAGCAGCTTAGGAGCCGATCAGCCCCAGCATTTT.

V usage is TRBV24-1 and J usage is TRBJ1-2; D is unresolved. Germline V gene sequence: CDR1 KGHDR, CDR2 SFDVKD. The CDR3 covers 14 residues. V dropped 5 bases and J dropped 0 bases, with 9 bases sitting between them. In nucleotides, the CDR3 is TGTGCCACCAGTGGTTCAGGATCTAACTATGGCTACACCTTC. Encoded protein: CATSGSGSNYGYTF.

The gene calls are TRBV28 and TRBJ1-1; D is perhaps TRBD1 (6 bases). From germline, CDR1 is MDHEN and CDR2 SYDVKM. CDR3 size: 12 residues. V was shortened by 7 bases and J by 6 bases, with 12 bases between the two germline ends. The CDR3 region is CASMDSGPEAFF. The CDR3 bases are TGTGCCAGCATGGACAGTGGACCTGAAGCTTTCTTT.

This clone was observed a single time. The chain recombines TRBV27 with TRBJ2-1; D call uncertain. With 3 bases removed from V and 6 bases from J, the gap between germline ends came to 12 bases. The CDR3 is made up of 14 amino acids. Germline CDR1 MNHEY, CDR2 SMNVEV (reference sequence). The CDR3 region has the DNA TGTGCCAGCAGTTTCATTGGAGTGGGCAATGAGCAGTTCTTC. Protein product: CASSFIGVGNEQFF.

The genes are TRBV5-6 and TRBJ2-7; D possibly corresponds to TRBD1 (6 bases). The ends were cut back, 5 bases at V and 4 bases at J, with 19 bases in the middle. Germline assignment: CDR1 SGHDT and CDR2 YYEEEE. This CDR3 has 15 residues. CDR3 loop: CASSPMRGRGYEQYF. The CDR3 DNA reads TGTGCCAGCAGTCCGATGAGGGGGAGAGGTTACGAGCAGTACTTC.

The V and J genes are TRBV20-1 and TRBJ1-1, with D tentatively TRBD1 (6 bases). The germline V gene has CDR1 DFQATT and CDR2 SNEGSKA (reference sequence). V lost 5 bases to trimming and J lost 4 bases, with 14 bases between them. This CDR3 comprises 13 residues. CDR3 region: CSAGGGLSTEAFF. DNA of the CDR3: TGCAGTGCTGGTGGGGGGCTCAGCACTGAAGCTTTCTTT.

The chain combines TRBV6-4 with TRBJ1-5; D possibly corresponds to TRBD1 (6 bases). Trimming took 0 bases from V and 9 from J, leaving 9 bases between them. The CDR3 extends over 13 amino acids. Germline V gene data show CDR1 as MRHNA and CDR2 as SNTAGT. The DNA of the CDR3 is TGTGCCAGCAGTGACTCAAGAGGGGGGCCCCAGCATTTT. It codes for CASSDSRGGPQHF.

The genes are TRBV2 and TRBJ1-1; TRBD1 agrees at 8 bases. Germline trimming cut 9 bases from V and 0 bases from J; bases unmatched to any gene: 9. The germline gives CDR1 SNHLY, CDR2 FYNNEI. This CDR3 region has 15 residues. CDR3 sequence: CARGQVADMNTEAFF. The CDR3 bases are TGTGCCAGGGGACAGGTCGCGGATATGAACACTGAAGCTTTCTTT.

The V and J genes are TRBV28 and TRBJ1-5; TRBD1 aligns across 7 bases. The CDR3 runs 12 residues. V lost 6 bases and J lost 8; bases outside the gene matches: 4. Germline V CDR1 and CDR2: MDHEN, SYDVKM. The chain's CDR3 is CASRKGGKPQHF. CDR3 nucleotides: TGTGCCAGCAGGAAAGGGGGCAAGCCCCAGCATTTT.

Comments on this clone: The sample carries other DNA sequences with the same CDR3. J is TRBJ1-1 and V is TRBV12-3 or TRBV12-4; the D gene is possibly TRBD1 (5 bases). V was cut by 3 bases and J by 1 base, with 6 bases left in between. This CDR3 is 13 amino acids long. The CDR3 loop is CASSFQGNTEAFF. The DNA for the CDR3 is TGTGCCAGCAGTTTTCAGGGGAACACTGAAGCTTTCTTT.

This sequence joins TRBV5-4 and TRBJ2-5, with 9 bases lining up with TRBD2. CDR3 length equals 15 residues. CDR1 SGHNT and CDR2 YYREEE come from the germline V gene (reference sequence). Germline trimming cut 1 base from V and 4 bases from J; bases unmatched to any gene: 5. This CDR3 reads CASSLFSGSLETQYF. CDR3 sequence (DNA): TGTGCCAGCAGCTTGTTTAGCGGGAGCCTAGAGACCCAGTACTTC.